This T cell receptor (beta chain) derives from a study of shared clonotypes between healthy human individuals. Study at large: Three plates each covered CD4 naive and memory; CD8 naive two, CD8 memory one.

CD45RO-negative CD8 cells positively selected for CCR7 made up the naive population, which excluded terminally differentiated effector memory CD45RA+ cells. This clone was seen only once. The repertoire was sequenced with immunoSEQ multiplex PCR; TCRdb's copy has only in-frame clones and lacks some. The data hold over 750,000 clones, with approximately 96% observed a single time. Looked up from germline, CDR1 is SGHVS and CDR2 is FNYEAQ. The CDR3 is 15 amino acids. The ends were cut back, 1 base at V and 4 bases at J, with 10 bases in the middle. The origin of this receptor is a young man in good health. The chain has TRBV7-6 and TRBJ2-2, with no clear D. Sequencing used naive CD8+ T cells sorted from blood. CDR3 sequence: CASSLVSDGTGELFF. As DNA, the CDR3 is TGTGCCAGCAGCTTAGTCAGCGATGGCACCGGGGAGCTGTTTTTT.